Reported below is one T cell receptor beta chain. Its target is unknown. This sample also contains other DNA sequences that code for the same CDR3. Deep-level assay runs were performed. On sorted subsets, replicate PCRs used about 180 ng DNA, or some 28,000 T cell genomes. TCRdb's table, derived via immunoSEQ multiplex PCR, lists solely in-frame clones and lacks some. The sample yields 1.6 million or so clones, 98% to 99% seen once. This sample was taken from a study of shared clonotypes between healthy human individuals. General study findings and limits: Only blood was sampled; tissue repertoires likely differ.

CDR3 size: 11 residues. V was trimmed by 2 bases and J by 8 bases, leaving 4 bases between them. From germline, CDR1 is SGHTA and CDR2 FQGNSA. The specimen was naive CD4+ T cells sorted from blood. As to subset: CD45RA+ positively selected. This rearrangement joins TRBV7-2 to TRBJ2-1, with unresolved D. The receptor's source is a man aged 30-40 years in good health. In nucleotides, the CDR3 is TGTGCCAGCAGCTTATACGATGAGCAGTTCTTC. The encoded protein is CASSLYDEQFF. Looking up the rest from reference TRBV7-2 and TRBJ2-1 gives the full variable domain: GAGVSQSPSNKVTEKGKDVELRCDPISGHTALYWYRQSLGQGLEFLIYFQGNSAPDKSGLPSDRFSAERTGGSVSTLTIQRTQQEDSAVYLCASSLYDEQFFGPGTRLTVL.